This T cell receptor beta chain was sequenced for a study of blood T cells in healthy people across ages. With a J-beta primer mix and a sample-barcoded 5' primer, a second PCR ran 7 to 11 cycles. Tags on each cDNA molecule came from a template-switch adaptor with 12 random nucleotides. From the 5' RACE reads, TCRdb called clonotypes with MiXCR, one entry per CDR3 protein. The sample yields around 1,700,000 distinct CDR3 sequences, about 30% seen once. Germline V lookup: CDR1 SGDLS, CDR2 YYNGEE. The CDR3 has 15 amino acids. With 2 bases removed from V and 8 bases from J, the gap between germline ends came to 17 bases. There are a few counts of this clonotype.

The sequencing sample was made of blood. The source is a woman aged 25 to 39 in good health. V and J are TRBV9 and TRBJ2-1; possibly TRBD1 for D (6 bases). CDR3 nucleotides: TGTGCCAGCAGCGTGAAGGGACACCAGGACCATGAGCAGTTCTTC. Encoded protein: CASSVKGHQDHEQFF. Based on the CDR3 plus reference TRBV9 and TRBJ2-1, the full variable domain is DSGVTQTPKHLITATGQRVTLRCSPRSGDLSVYWYQQSLDQGLQFLIQYYNGEERAKGNILERFSAQQFPDLHSELNLSSLELGDSALYFCASSVKGHQDHEQFFGPGTRLTVL.